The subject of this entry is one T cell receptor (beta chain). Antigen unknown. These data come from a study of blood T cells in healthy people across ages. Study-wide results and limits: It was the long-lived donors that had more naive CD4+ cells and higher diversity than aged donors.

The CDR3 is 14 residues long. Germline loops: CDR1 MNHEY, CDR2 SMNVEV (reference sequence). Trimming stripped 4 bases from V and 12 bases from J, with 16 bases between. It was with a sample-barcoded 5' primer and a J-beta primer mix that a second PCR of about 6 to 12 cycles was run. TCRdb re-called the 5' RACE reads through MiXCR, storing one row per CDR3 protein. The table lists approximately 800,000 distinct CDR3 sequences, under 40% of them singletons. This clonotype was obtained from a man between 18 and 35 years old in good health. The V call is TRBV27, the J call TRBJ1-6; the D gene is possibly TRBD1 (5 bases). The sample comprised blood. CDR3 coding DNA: TGTGCCAGCAGTTACCTGGGAGGGACTCGACCCCTCCACTTT. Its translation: CASSYLGGTRPLHF.